This is a list of T cell receptor beta chains from one sample in a study of T cell responses to AZD1222 COVID-19 vaccine. Sequencing was performed with immunoSEQ multiplex PCR; in TCRdb, only in-frame clones are kept and a portion is missing. The sample has about 150,000 clones, 85% to 95% seen once. Sample: peripheral blood, taken on day 0 of AZD1222 vaccination. The receptors were sampled from an adult in good health. Both conserved end residues are part of each CDR3. D genes are given only for firm matches. Clone size is shown for a subset of rows, as once, few, many or a class of expanded clone.

D: NA; size: NA; J: TRBJ2-6; V: TRBV5-1; CDR3: CASSLGQVNSGANVLTF; DNA: TGCGCCAGCAGCTTGGGACAGGTAAACTCTGGGGCCAACGTCCTGACTTTC
D: NA; size: NA; J: TRBJ1-3; V: TRBV6-2/TRBV6-3; CDR3: CASSHDTGSSGNTIYF; DNA: TGTGCCAGCAGTCACGACACGGGGAGCTCTGGAAACACCATATATTTT
D: TRBD2; size: NA; J: TRBJ2-7; V: TRBV28; CDR3: CASSSTSVLSYEQYF; DNA: TGTGCCAGCAGCTCTACTAGCGTACTCTCCTACGAGCAGTACTTC
D: NA; size: NA; J: TRBJ2-5; V: TRBV14; CDR3: CASSARVWETQYF; DNA: TGTGCCAGCAGCGCTAGGGTATGGGAGACCCAGTACTTC
D: TRBD2; size: once; J: TRBJ2-5; V: TRBV6-6; CDR3: CASSRLAGGYQETQYF; DNA: TGTGCCAGCAGTCGACTAGCGGGGGGTTACCAAGAGACCCAGTACTTC
D: NA; size: NA; J: TRBJ2-2; V: TRBV18; CDR3: CASSPDKQTNTGELFF; DNA: TGTGCCAGCTCCCCTGACAAACAGACAAACACCGGGGAGCTGTTTTTT
D: NA; size: NA; J: TRBJ1-1; V: TRBV11-1; CDR3: CASSLLGYTEAFF; DNA: TGTGCCAGCAGCTTATTGGGGTACACTGAAGCTTTCTTT
D: NA; size: NA; J: TRBJ2-1; V: TRBV7-2; CDR3: CASSLARLGVSSYNEQFF; DNA: TGTGCCAGCAGCTTAGCGAGGTTAGGCGTAAGCTCCTACAATGAGCAGTTCTTC
D: NA; size: NA; J: TRBJ2-7; V: TRBV7-9; CDR3: CASSLSPGSSYEQYF; DNA: TGTGCCAGCAGCTTATCCCCAGGTAGCTCCTACGAGCAGTACTTC
D: TRBD2; size: NA; J: TRBJ2-3; V: TRBV5-1; CDR3: CASSLTSGPGTDTQYF; DNA: TGCGCCAGCAGCCTGACTAGCGGGCCCGGCACAGATACGCAGTATTTT
D: NA; size: NA; J: TRBJ1-2; V: TRBV6-1; CDR3: CASSEPLGRALYGYTF; DNA: TGTGCCAGCAGTGAACCCCTCGGCCGTGCCCTCTATGGCTACACCTTC
D: NA; size: NA; J: TRBJ2-5; V: TRBV2; CDR3: CASSEGRGQETQYF; DNA: TGTGCCAGCAGTGAGGGCCGGGGCCAAGAGACCCAGTACTTC
D: NA; size: NA; J: TRBJ1-5; V: TRBV30; CDR3: CAWSRNSNQPQHF; DNA: TGTGCCTGGAGTCGGAATAGCAATCAGCCCCAGCATTTT
D: NA; size: NA; J: TRBJ2-7; V: TRBV6-5; CDR3: CASSYSSWTTYEQYF; DNA: TGTGCCAGCAGTTACTCGTCGTGGACCACGTACGAGCAGTACTTC
D: TRBD1; size: NA; J: TRBJ1-1; V: TRBV5-8; CDR3: CASSLWTGWDTEAFF; DNA: TGTGCCAGCAGCTTGTGGACAGGTTGGGACACTGAAGCTTTCTTT
D: TRBD1; size: NA; J: TRBJ2-1; V: TRBV10-1; CDR3: CASSRDRAYNEQFF; DNA: TGCGCCAGCAGCCGGGACAGGGCCTACAATGAGCAGTTCTTC
D: NA; size: NA; J: TRBJ2-7; V: TRBV11-2; CDR3: CASSLGGRTYEQYF; DNA: TGTGCCAGCAGCTTAGGAGGTCGTACCTACGAGCAGTACTTC
D: NA; size: NA; J: TRBJ2-1; V: TRBV18; CDR3: CASSPWDYNEQFF; DNA: TGTGCCAGCTCACCATGGGACTACAATGAGCAGTTCTTC
D: NA; size: NA; J: TRBJ1-5; V: TRBV19; CDR3: CASSIRTANQPQHF; DNA: TGTGCCAGTAGTATCCGGACAGCGAATCAGCCCCAGCATTTT
D: TRBD1; size: NA; J: TRBJ2-3; V: TRBV3-1/TRBV3-2; CDR3: CASSTRGGLNTQYF; DNA: TGTGCCAGCAGCACACGAGGGGGCCTGAATACGCAGTATTTT
D: TRBD2; size: once; J: TRBJ2-2; V: TRBV7-6; CDR3: CASSSLRGGAGELFF; DNA: TGTGCCAGCAGCTCTTTGCGGGGGGGCGCCGGGGAGCTGTTTTTT
D: TRBD1; size: NA; J: TRBJ1-5; V: TRBV7-2; CDR3: CASSFRQGDSNQPQHF; DNA: TGTGCCAGCAGCTTCCGACAGGGTGATAGCAATCAGCCCCAGCATTTT
D: NA; size: NA; J: TRBJ1-2; V: TRBV7-2; CDR3: CASSLDRVLYGYTF; DNA: TGTGCCAGCAGCTTAGACAGGGTGTTATATGGCTACACCTTC
D: NA; size: once; J: TRBJ1-6; V: TRBV9; CDR3: CASKGGTGNSPLHF; DNA: TGTGCCAGCAAAGGTGGGACGGGGAATTCACCCCTCCACTTT
D: TRBD1; size: NA; J: TRBJ1-6; V: TRBV9; CDR3: CASSAKTGNQGNSPLHF; DNA: TGTGCCAGCAGCGCCAAGACAGGGAATCAAGGGAATTCACCCCTCCACTTT
D: TRBD1; size: NA; J: TRBJ1-6; V: TRBV7-3; CDR3: CASSSTGMNSPLHF; DNA: TGTGCCAGCAGCTCGACAGGGATGAATTCACCCCTCCACTTT
D: TRBD2; size: NA; J: TRBJ2-3; V: TRBV13; CDR3: CASSLRLAGGGDTQYF; DNA: TGTGCCAGCAGCTTAAGACTAGCGGGGGGCGGAGATACGCAGTATTTT
D: TRBD1; size: NA; J: TRBJ1-5; V: TRBV24-1; CDR3: CATSDGDRAGAQPQHF; DNA: TGTGCCACCAGTGATGGGGACAGGGCCGGGGCTCAGCCCCAGCATTTT
D: NA; size: once; J: TRBJ1-1; V: TRBV7-9; CDR3: CANSKGANTEAFF; DNA: TGTGCCAACAGCAAGGGAGCGAACACTGAAGCTTTCTTT
D: NA; size: NA; J: TRBJ1-2; V: TRBV30; CDR3: CAWSEGRYGYTF; DNA: TGTGCCTGGAGCGAGGGACGCTATGGCTACACCTTC
D: NA; size: NA; J: TRBJ1-6; V: TRBV25-1; CDR3: CASNTWDSPLHF; DNA: TGTGCCAGCAATACCTGGGATTCACCCCTCCACTTT
D: TRBD1; size: NA; J: TRBJ1-6; V: TRBV5-1; CDR3: CASGLGTGGRNSPLHF; DNA: TGCGCCAGCGGCCTCGGGACAGGGGGACGGAATTCACCCCTCCACTTT
D: NA; size: NA; J: TRBJ2-5; V: TRBV9; CDR3: CASSVGTRRRTVETQYF; DNA: TGTGCCAGCAGCGTAGGAACGAGGAGACGGACAGTGGAGACCCAGTACTTC
D: TRBD1; size: NA; J: TRBJ2-5; V: TRBV3-1/TRBV3-2; CDR3: CASSPRTGGQETQYF; DNA: TGTGCCAGCAGCCCCCGGACAGGGGGCCAAGAGACCCAGTACTTC
D: NA; size: NA; J: TRBJ1-1; V: TRBV5-1; CDR3: CASSLLGTAGTEAFF; DNA: TGCGCCAGCAGCTTGTTAGGGACGGCGGGCACTGAAGCTTTCTTT
D: NA; size: NA; J: TRBJ1-3; V: TRBV18; CDR3: CASSPSGTNGNTIYF; DNA: TGTGCCAGCTCACCAAGTGGGACAAACGGAAACACCATATATTTT
D: NA; size: NA; J: TRBJ2-1; V: TRBV3-1/TRBV3-2; CDR3: CASSQDVVQYNEQFF; DNA: TGTGCCAGCAGCCAAGATGTTGTACAGTACAATGAGCAGTTCTTC
D: TRBD1; size: once; J: TRBJ1-5; V: TRBV27; CDR3: CASSPITALDRGFDQPQHF; DNA: TGTGCCAGCAGTCCGATCACTGCCCTTGACAGGGGGTTTGATCAGCCCCAGCATTTT
D: TRBD1; size: NA; J: TRBJ1-4; V: TRBV9; CDR3: CASSIWTGIGEKLFF; DNA: TGTGCCAGCAGCATTTGGACAGGGATTGGCGAAAAACTGTTTTTT
D: NA; size: NA; J: TRBJ1-1; V: TRBV27; CDR3: CASSLSGLTEAFF; DNA: TGTGCCAGCAGTTTATCGGGGCTCACTGAAGCTTTCTTT